Presented here are 19 T cell receptor beta chains from one specimen sequenced in a study of T cell responses to AZD1222 COVID-19 vaccine. TCRdb keeps only in-frame clones here, not all; method: immunoSEQ multiplex PCR. The table has approximately 92,000 clones, 85% to 90% seen once. This specimen was peripheral blood, taken on day 0 of AZD1222 vaccination. The receptor source for this set is an adult in good health.

This chain connects TRBV19 to TRBJ1-2, with 8 bases that match TRBD1. The germline CDR1 and CDR2 sequences are LNHDA and SQIVND (reference sequence). There are 14 residues in the CDR3. With V trimmed by 7 bases and J by 6 bases, 10 bases remained unmatched. This chain's CDR3 is CASNPRQGPNGYTF. DNA for the CDR3: TGTGCCAGTAACCCCCGACAGGGGCCGAATGGCTACACCTTC.

This rearrangement joins TRBV18 to TRBJ2-7; TRBD2 aligns across 12 bases. The V and J ends lost 6 bases and 11 bases, in that order; junction bases with no gene match: 11. The CDR3 is 14 residues long. From germline, CDR1 is KGHSH and CDR2 LQKENI. The CDR3 DNA reads TGTGCCAGCTCGGTGGAGAGACTAGCGGGAGAAGAGTACTTC. This gives the protein CASSVERLAGEEYF.

CDR3 sequence (DNA): TGTGCCAGCAGTCCCGCCGGGACCACAAATTCACCCCTCCACTTT. Its protein is CASSPAGTTNSPLHF. The chain employs TRBV28 and TRBJ1-6, with D tentatively TRBD1 (5 bases). The CDR3 runs 15 residues. V was trimmed by 5 bases and J by 7 bases, leaving 15 bases between them. Looked up from germline, CDR1 is MDHEN and CDR2 is SYDVKM.

The chain has TRBV19 and TRBJ1-3; the match to TRBD1 covers 7 bases. Germline CDR1 and CDR2: LNHDA and SQIVND (reference sequence). CDR3 length equals 15 residues. J lost 2 bases, V lost 7 bases, and 8 bases had no gene match. The CDR3 here is CASTIGTEAGNTIYF. DNA of the CDR3: TGTGCCAGTACCATCGGGACAGAAGCTGGAAACACCATATATTTT.

This clone was seen once. The V call is TRBV10-2, the J call TRBJ1-2; D is undetermined. Germline lookup yields CDR1 WSHSY and CDR2 SAAADI. Trimming took 8 bases from V and 5 from J, leaving 9 bases between them. The CDR3 contains 11 residues. CDR3 protein: CASDDGYGYTF. In nucleotides, the CDR3 is TGCGCCAGCGACGACGGGTATGGCTACACCTTC.

The rearrangement links TRBV27 to TRBJ1-5; tentative D call: TRBD1 (6 bases). V shed 4 bases and J shed 5 bases, with 9 bases lying between them. The germline CDR1 and CDR2 sequences are MNHEY and SMNVEV (reference sequence). The CDR3 has 13 amino acids. CDR3 in DNA: TGTGCCAGCAGTTGGGGGCCATATCAGCCCCAGCATTTT. It yields the protein CASSWGPYQPQHF.

The V gene is TRBV10-3, the J gene TRBJ1-2; D uncertain. CDR3 length equals 12 residues. V lost 6 bases, J lost 4 bases, and 9 bases lay in between. Germline-derived CDR1 and CDR2 are ENHRY and SYGVKD. CDR3 in amino acids: CAISLDSYGYTF. CDR3 DNA sequence: TGTGCCATCAGCTTGGACTCCTATGGCTACACCTTC.

The genes are TRBV28 and TRBJ1-1; 7 nucleotides line up with TRBD1. The CDR3 consists of 13 residues. The germline V gene has CDR1 MDHEN and CDR2 SYDVKM. J lost 7 bases, V lost 2 bases, and 4 bases had no gene match. CDR3 loop: CASSLGTALEAFF. Written as DNA, the CDR3 is TGTGCCAGCAGTTTAGGGACAGCCCTTGAAGCTTTCTTT.

This clone was recorded a few times. This chain links TRBV6-1 with TRBJ1-2; D perhaps matches TRBD1 (5 bases). V was pared by 0 bases and J by 4 bases, with 9 bases between. Looked up from germline, CDR1 is MNHNS and CDR2 is SASEGT. This CDR3 region has 14 residues. CDR3 region: CASSEAGTVYGYTF. The DNA for the CDR3 is TGTGCCAGCAGTGAAGCCGGGACGGTCTATGGCTACACCTTC.

This clone was seen a single time. The chain uses TRBV6-1 and TRBJ1-3; D unresolved. CDR1 is MNHNS, CDR2 SASEGT, per germline. The V gene lost 0 bases and the J gene lost 4 bases, with 7 bases spanning the gap. CDR3 length: 14 amino acids. The CDR3 reads CASSEAGAGNTIYF. Written as DNA, the CDR3 is TGTGCCAGCAGTGAAGCCGGAGCGGGAAACACCATATATTTT.

The chain has TRBV12-3 or TRBV12-4 and TRBJ2-5; the D gene is possibly TRBD2 (5 bases). With 2 bases removed from V and 5 bases from J, the gap between germline ends came to 6 bases. The CDR3 is 12 residues long. CDR3 DNA sequence: TGTGCCAGCAGTTTAAGGAGGGAGACCCAGTACTTC. Amino acids: CASSLRRETQYF.

This sequence joins TRBV7-9 and TRBJ1-1; the D gene is possibly TRBD1 (5 bases). The ends were cut back, 0 bases at V and 4 bases at J, with 6 bases in the middle. Per the germline V gene, CDR1 is SEHNR and CDR2 is FQNEAQ (reference sequence). This CDR3 has 13 residues. CDR3 loop: CASSLAGLTEAFF. The CDR3 nucleotides read TGTGCCAGCAGCTTAGCGGGACTCACTGAAGCTTTCTTT.

Points on this clone: Germline is not matched at one junction end, which may reflect a read error. This chain connects TRBV6-1 to TRBJ2-1; TRBD2 matches at 8 bases. The CDR3 loop spans 13 amino acids. CDR1 MNHNS and CDR2 SASEGT come from the germline V gene. The CDR3: CASIDRGERGWVF. For the CDR3, the DNA is TGTGCCAGCATTGACCGGGGGGAGCGGGGGTGGGTCTTC.

The chain employs TRBV25-1 and TRBJ1-4, with D possibly matching TRBD1 (5 bases). The CDR3 spans 13 residues. The V gene lost 7 bases and the J gene lost 8 bases, with 14 bases spanning the gap. Germline loops: CDR1 MGHDK, CDR2 SYGVNS. Here the CDR3 reads CASKGRVGEKLFF. CDR3 nucleotide sequence: TGTGCCAGCAAAGGCAGGGTGGGGGAAAAACTGTTTTTT.

This clone was detected only a few times. This chain uses TRBV10-3 with TRBJ1-1, with 10 bases aligning to TRBD1. Germline V gene sequence: CDR1 ENHRY, CDR2 SYGVKD. J was trimmed by 5 bases and V by 2 bases; bases with no gene match: 2. The CDR3 is made up of 14 amino acids. DNA of the CDR3: TGTGCCATCAGTGAGAGGGACAGGGGAACTGAAGCTTTCTTT. As protein: CAISERDRGTEAFF.

The rearrangement uses TRBV5-1 and TRBJ1-5; the match to TRBD1 covers 7 bases. This CDR3 comprises 16 residues. The V gene's germline CDR1 is SGHRS and CDR2 YFSETQ. The V gene end was trimmed by 4 bases and the J gene end by 0 bases; junction bases not matched to a gene: 7. The CDR3 loop is CASSPGTDHSNQPQHF. The CDR3 nucleotides are TGCGCCAGCAGCCCCGGGACAGACCATAGCAATCAGCCCCAGCATTTT.

V and J are TRBV7-2 and TRBJ2-1; 9 positions agree with TRBD2. Per germline, CDR1 SGHTA and CDR2 FQGNSA. This CDR3 is built from 15 residues. J lost 7 bases, V lost 1 base, and 5 bases had no gene match. As DNA, the CDR3 is TGTGCCAGCAGCTTAGGTAGCGGGAGAGCGAATGAGCAGTTCTTC. This encodes CASSLGSGRANEQFF.

The V and J genes are TRBV25-1 and TRBJ1-2; 8 nucleotides line up with TRBD1. The ends lost 4 bases at V and 0 bases at J; junction bases unmatched: 4. Germline V lookup: CDR1 MGHDK, CDR2 SYGVNS. This CDR3 is built from 15 residues. This CDR3 reads CASSAWDRSNYGYTF. In nucleotides, the CDR3 is TGTGCCAGCAGTGCATGGGACAGGTCTAACTATGGCTACACCTTC.

V gene TRBV6-5 combines with J gene TRBJ1-2; D ambiguous. V lost 7 bases, J lost 2 bases, and 14 bases lay in between. Per germline, CDR1 MNHEY and CDR2 SVGAGI. This CDR3 has 14 residues. The CDR3 DNA reads as TGTGCCAGCACCCCGGCGATAGTGAACTATGGCTACACCTTC. Its translation: CASTPAIVNYGYTF.